This record covers a single T cell receptor beta chain. Sequenced by immunoSEQ multiplex PCR; TCRdb stores in-frame clones only, minus some. The repertoire holds more than 30,000 clones, with around 89% as singletons. The data were taken from a study of T cell changes during pregnancy in multiple sclerosis. This CDR3 is 12 amino acids long. The ends were cut back, 5 bases at V and 9 bases at J, with 14 bases in the middle. Germline CDR1 SQVTM, CDR2 ANQGSEA. The material sequenced was CD4+ T cells from peripheral blood mononuclear cells, taken in the third trimester of pregnancy. The sequence was obtained from a female donor in good health, enrolled as a control in a pregnancy study. This sequence joins TRBV29-1 and TRBJ2-1, with D perhaps matching TRBD1 (7 bases). The CDR3 loop is CSVTRGVSEQFF. CDR3 DNA: TGCAGCGTTACCAGGGGGGTCAGTGAGCAGTTCTTC.